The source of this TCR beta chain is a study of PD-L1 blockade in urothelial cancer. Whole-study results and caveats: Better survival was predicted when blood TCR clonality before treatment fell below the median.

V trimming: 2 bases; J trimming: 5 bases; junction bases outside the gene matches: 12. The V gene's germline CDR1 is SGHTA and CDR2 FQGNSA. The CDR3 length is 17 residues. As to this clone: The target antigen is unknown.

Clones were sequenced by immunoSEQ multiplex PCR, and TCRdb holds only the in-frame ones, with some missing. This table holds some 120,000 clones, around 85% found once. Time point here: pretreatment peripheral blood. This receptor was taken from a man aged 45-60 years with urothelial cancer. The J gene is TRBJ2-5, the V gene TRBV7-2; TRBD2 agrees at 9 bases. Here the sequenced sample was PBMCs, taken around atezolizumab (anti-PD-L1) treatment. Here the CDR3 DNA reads TGTGCCAGCAGCTTAAGGGCGGGGAGCGGGAGGTCGGAGACCCAGTACTTC. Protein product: CASSLRAGSGRSETQYF.